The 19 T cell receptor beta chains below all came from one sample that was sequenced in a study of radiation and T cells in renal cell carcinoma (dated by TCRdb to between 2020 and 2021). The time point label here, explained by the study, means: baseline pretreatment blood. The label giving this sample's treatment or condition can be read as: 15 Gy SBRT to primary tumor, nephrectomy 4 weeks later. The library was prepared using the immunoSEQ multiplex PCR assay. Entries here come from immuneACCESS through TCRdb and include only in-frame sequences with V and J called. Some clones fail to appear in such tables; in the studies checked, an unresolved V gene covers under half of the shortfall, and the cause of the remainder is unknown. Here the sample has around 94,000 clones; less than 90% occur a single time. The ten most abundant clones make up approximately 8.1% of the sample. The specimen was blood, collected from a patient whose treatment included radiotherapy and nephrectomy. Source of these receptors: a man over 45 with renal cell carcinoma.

CDR3 bases: TGTGCCAGCAGCTTAAGCCTAGCGGGGGGGCATGAGCAGTTCTTC. This codes for CASSLSLAGGHEQFF. The chain employs TRBV7-2 and TRBJ2-1, with 12 bases matching TRBD2. The CDR3 is 15 amino acids. Germline CDR1 reads SGHTA; CDR2 reads FQGNSA. Trimming took 2 bases from V and 8 from J; bases not matched to a gene: 4.

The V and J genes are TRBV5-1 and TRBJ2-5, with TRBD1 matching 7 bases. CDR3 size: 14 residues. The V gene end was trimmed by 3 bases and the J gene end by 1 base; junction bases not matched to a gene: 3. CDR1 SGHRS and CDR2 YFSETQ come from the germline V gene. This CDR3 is CASSSGQVQETQYF. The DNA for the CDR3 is TGCGCCAGCAGCTCTGGACAGGTCCAAGAGACCCAGTACTTC.

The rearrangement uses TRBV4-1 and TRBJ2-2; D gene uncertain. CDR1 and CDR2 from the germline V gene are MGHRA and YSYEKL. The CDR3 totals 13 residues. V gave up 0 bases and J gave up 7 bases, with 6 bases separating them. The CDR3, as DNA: TGCGCCAGCAGCCAAGATTACCACGGGGAGCTGTTTTTT. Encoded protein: CASSQDYHGELFF.

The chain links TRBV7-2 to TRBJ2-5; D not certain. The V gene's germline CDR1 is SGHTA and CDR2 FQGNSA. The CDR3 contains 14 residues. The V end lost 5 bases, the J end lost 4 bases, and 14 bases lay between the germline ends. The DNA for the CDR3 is TGTGCCAGCAGCGTGAGTGGTGGCCCAGAGACCCAGTACTTC. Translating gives CASSVSGGPETQYF.

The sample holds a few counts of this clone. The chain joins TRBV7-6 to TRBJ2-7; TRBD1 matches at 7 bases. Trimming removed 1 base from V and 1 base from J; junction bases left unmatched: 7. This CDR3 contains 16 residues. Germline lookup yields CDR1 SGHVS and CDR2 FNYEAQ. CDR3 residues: CASSLGATGKSYEQYF. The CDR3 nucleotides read TGTGCCAGCAGCTTAGGGGCGACAGGGAAGTCCTACGAGCAGTACTTC. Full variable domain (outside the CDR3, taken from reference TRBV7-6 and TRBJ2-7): GAGVSQSPRYKVTKRGQDVALRCDPISGHVSLYWYRQALGQGPEFLTYFNYEAQQDKSGLPNDRFSAERPEGSISTLTIQRTEQRDSAMYRCASSLGATGKSYEQYFGPGTRLTVT.

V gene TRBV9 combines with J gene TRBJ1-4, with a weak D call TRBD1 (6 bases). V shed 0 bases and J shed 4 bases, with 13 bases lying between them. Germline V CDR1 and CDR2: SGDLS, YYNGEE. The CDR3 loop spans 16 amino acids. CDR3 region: CASSVAGAHSNEKLFF. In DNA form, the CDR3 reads TGTGCCAGCAGCGTAGCGGGGGCCCACAGTAATGAAAAACTGTTTTTT. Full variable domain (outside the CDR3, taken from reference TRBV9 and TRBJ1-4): DSGVTQTPKHLITATGQRVTLRCSPRSGDLSVYWYQQSLDQGLQFLIQYYNGEERAKGNILERFSAQQFPDLHSELNLSSLELGDSALYFCASSVAGAHSNEKLFFGSGTQLSVL.

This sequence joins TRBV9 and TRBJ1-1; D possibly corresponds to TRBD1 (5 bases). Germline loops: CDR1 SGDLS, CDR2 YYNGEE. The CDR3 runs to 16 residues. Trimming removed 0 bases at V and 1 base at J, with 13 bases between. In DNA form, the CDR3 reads TGTGCCAGCAGCGTAGGAATCGGGGGGGAGAACACTGAAGCTTTCTTT. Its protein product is CASSVGIGGENTEAFF.

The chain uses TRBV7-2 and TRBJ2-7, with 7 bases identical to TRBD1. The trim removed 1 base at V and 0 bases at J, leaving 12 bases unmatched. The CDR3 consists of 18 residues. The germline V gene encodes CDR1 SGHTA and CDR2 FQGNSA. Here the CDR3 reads CASSLVSWDSHYSYEQYF. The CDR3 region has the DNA TGTGCCAGCAGCTTAGTGAGTTGGGACAGTCATTACTCCTACGAGCAGTACTTC.

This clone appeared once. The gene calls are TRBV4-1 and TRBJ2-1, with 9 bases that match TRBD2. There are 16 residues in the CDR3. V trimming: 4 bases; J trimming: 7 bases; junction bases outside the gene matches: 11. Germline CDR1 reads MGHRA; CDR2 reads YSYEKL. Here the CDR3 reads CASSRERSSGRNEQFF. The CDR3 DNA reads TGCGCCAGCAGCCGAGAACGCAGTAGCGGGAGAAATGAGCAGTTCTTC.

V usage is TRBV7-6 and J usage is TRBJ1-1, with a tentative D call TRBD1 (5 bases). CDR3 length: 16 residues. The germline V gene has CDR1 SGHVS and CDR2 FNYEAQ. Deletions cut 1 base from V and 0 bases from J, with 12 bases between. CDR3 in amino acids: CASSLVIGVMNTEAFF. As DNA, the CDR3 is TGTGCCAGCAGCTTAGTTATAGGGGTCATGAACACTGAAGCTTTCTTT.

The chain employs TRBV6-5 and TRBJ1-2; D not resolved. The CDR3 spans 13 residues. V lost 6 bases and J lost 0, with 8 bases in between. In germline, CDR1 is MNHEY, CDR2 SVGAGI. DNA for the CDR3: TGTGCCAGCAGGAGTCAACCTAACTATGGCTACACCTTC. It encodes CASRSQPNYGYTF.

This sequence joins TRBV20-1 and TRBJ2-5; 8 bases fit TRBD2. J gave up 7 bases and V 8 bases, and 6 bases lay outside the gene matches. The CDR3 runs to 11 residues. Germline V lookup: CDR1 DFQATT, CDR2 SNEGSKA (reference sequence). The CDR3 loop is CSHRSGGTQYF. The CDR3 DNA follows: TGCAGTCACCGGAGCGGGGGGACCCAGTACTTC.

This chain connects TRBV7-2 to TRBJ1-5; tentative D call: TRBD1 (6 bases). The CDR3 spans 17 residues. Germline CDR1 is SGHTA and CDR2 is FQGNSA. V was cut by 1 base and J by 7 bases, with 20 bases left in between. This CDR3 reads CASSLVGGEQGRQPQHF. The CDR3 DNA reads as TGTGCCAGCAGCTTAGTTGGTGGGGAACAGGGCCGCCAGCCCCAGCATTTT.

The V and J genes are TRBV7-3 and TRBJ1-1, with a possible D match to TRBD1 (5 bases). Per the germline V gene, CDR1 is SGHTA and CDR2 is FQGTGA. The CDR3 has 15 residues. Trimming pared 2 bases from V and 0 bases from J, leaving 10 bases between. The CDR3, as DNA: TGTGCCAGCAGCTTAGGGGGGACGGTGAACACTGAAGCTTTCTTT. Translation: CASSLGGTVNTEAFF.

The CDR3 loop is CASSDWQELSYEQYF. The CDR3 region has the DNA TGTGCCAGCAGTGACTGGCAGGAATTATCCTACGAGCAGTACTTC. The chain has TRBV6-4 and TRBJ2-7, with D hard to call. The V gene lost 1 base and the J gene lost 1 base, with 11 bases spanning the gap. This CDR3 is 15 amino acids long. Germline CDR1 MRHNA, CDR2 SNTAGT.

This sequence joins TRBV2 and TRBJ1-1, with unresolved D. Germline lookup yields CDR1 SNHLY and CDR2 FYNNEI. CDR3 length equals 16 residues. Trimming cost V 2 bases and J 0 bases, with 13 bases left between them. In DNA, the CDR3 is TGTGCCAGCAGTGAATCTAGTCGGAAAATGAACACTGAAGCTTTCTTT. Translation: CASSESSRKMNTEAFF.

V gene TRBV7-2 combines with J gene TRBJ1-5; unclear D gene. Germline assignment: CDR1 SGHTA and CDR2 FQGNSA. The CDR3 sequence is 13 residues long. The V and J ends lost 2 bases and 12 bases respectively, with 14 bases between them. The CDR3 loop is CASSLPGIPRQHF. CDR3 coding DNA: TGTGCCAGCAGCTTACCGGGGATACCTCGCCAGCATTTT.

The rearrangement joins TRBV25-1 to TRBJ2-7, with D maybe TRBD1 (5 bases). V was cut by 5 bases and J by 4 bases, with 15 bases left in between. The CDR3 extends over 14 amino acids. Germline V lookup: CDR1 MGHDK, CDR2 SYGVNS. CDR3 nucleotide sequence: TGTGCCAGCAGTATCATGGTAGGGGATTACGAGCAGTACTTC. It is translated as CASSIMVGDYEQYF.

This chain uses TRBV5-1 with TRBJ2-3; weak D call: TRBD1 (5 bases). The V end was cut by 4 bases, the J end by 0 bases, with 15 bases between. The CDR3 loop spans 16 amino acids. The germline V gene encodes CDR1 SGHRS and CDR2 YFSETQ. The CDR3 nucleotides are TGCGCCAGCAGCAGGGGCGTCGGCGTTAGCACAGATACGCAGTATTTT. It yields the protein CASSRGVGVSTDTQYF.